What follows is one TCR beta chain and its context. This CDR3 is also generated by other DNA sequences in the sample. Germline V gives CDR1 SGHTA, CDR2 FQGNSA. The CDR3 runs to 13 residues. Trimming left V 0 bases short and J 3 bases short, with 6 bases between. Sequencing used immunoSEQ multiplex PCR; TCRdb keeps in-frame clones, though not all of them. Of about 2,500,000 clones listed, around 94% are singletons. The sample belongs to a study of shared clonotypes between healthy human individuals. The J gene is TRBJ2-7, the V gene TRBV7-2, with D hard to call. Sequencing was done on a sample of naive CD4+ T cells sorted from blood. Subset here: CD45RA+ positively selected. The clonotype was recovered from a man aged 18 to 29 in good health. Here the CDR3 reads CASSLANSYEQYF. The CDR3 coding sequence is TGTGCCAGCAGCTTAGCGAACAGCTACGAGCAGTACTTC.